The 9 T cell receptor beta chains below were found in one sample sequenced in a study of Graves' ophthalmopathy and Graves' hyperthyroidism. Amplified material comprised TCR beta CDR3 regions derived from RNA transcripts. Second-round multiplex PCR came after a first-round RT-PCR that employed HTBI primers. From the multiplex PCR reads, TCRdb called clonotypes with MiXCR, one entry per CDR3 protein. The sample holds fewer than 650,000 distinct CDR3 sequences, approximately 21% seen once. Material: peripheral blood. Source of these receptors: a woman younger than 35 with stable Graves' hyperthyroidism. Some clones in this sample may be carry-over from other donors' samples.

The table lists this clonotype with many counts. The rearrangement uses TRBV14 and TRBJ1-3, with TRBD1 as a possible D gene (5 bases). V was cut by 3 bases and J by 8 bases, with 11 bases left in between. CDR1 is SGHDN, CDR2 FVKESK, per germline. The CDR3 sequence is 13 residues long. The CDR3 loop is CASSHDRGYTIYF. DNA of the CDR3: TGTGCCAGCAGCCATGACCGGGGGTACACCATATATTTT.

V and J are TRBV2 and TRBJ2-7; 9 nucleotides match TRBD1. CDR1 SNHLY and CDR2 FYNNEI come from the germline V gene. Germline trimming cut 6 bases from V and 3 bases from J; bases unmatched to any gene: 9. CDR3 length equals 15 residues. The CDR3 nucleotides read TGTGCCAGCAGACCGGGACAGGGAACTATCTACGAGCAGTACTTC. It yields the protein CASRPGQGTIYEQYF.

The chain recombines TRBV25-1 with TRBJ2-5; 7 bases agree with TRBD2. CDR1 is MGHDK, CDR2 SYGVNS, per germline. Trimming cost V 7 bases and J 6 bases; bases outside gene matches: 11. The CDR3 contains 14 residues. CDR3 sequence: CASMGRAYKKTQYF. The CDR3 bases are TGTGCCAGCATGGGGAGGGCCTACAAAAAGACCCAGTACTTC.

V is TRBV15 and J is TRBJ2-5; D unclear. V was clipped by 4 bases and J by 2 bases, with 8 bases between them. CDR3 length equals 13 residues. Germline V gene data show CDR1 as LNHNV and CDR2 as YYDKDF (reference sequence). CDR3 sequence: CATSKTVQETQYF. DNA of the CDR3: TGTGCCACCAGCAAGACCGTACAAGAGACCCAGTACTTC.

This clonotype appeared many times. The rearrangement uses TRBV6-5 and TRBJ1-1; D may be TRBD1 (5 bases). CDR1 is MNHEY and CDR2 is SVGAGI in the germline V gene. The CDR3 contains 13 residues. V lost 6 bases and J 6 bases, leaving 14 bases between the germline ends. The CDR3 DNA reads as TGTGCCAGCAGCTCTCGCAGGGCCCCTGAAGCTTTCTTT. It specifies CASSSRRAPEAFF.

This clonotype was seen repeatedly, ten times or more. The rearrangement links TRBV6-5 to TRBJ1-3; D ambiguous. The CDR3 covers 15 residues. Germline CDR1 and CDR2: MNHEY and SVGAGI. The V gene lost 7 bases and the J gene lost 3 bases, with 16 bases spanning the gap. The CDR3 protein is CASTVTVQLGNTIYF. CDR3 nucleotide sequence: TGTGCCAGCACCGTGACTGTTCAACTTGGAAACACCATATATTTT.

This clonotype has a count of ten or more. This chain links TRBV28 with TRBJ2-5; perhaps TRBD1 as D (6 bases). The length of the CDR3 is 13 residues. The V and J ends lost 5 bases and 4 bases respectively, with 11 bases between them. Per the germline V gene, CDR1 is MDHEN and CDR2 is SYDVKM. CDR3 loop: CASSTGWRETQYF. The CDR3 region has the DNA TGTGCCAGCAGTACAGGGTGGCGAGAGACCCAGTACTTC.

This clonotype was seen a handful of times. The chain joins TRBV3-1 to TRBJ1-2, with 10 bases identical to TRBD1. CDR3 length: 16 amino acids. The V and J ends lost 3 bases and 0 bases, in that order; junction bases with no gene match: 4. CDR1 and CDR2 (germline): LGHDT, YNNKEL (reference sequence). CDR3 amino acids: CASSHWTGGTNYGYTF. CDR3 nucleotides: TGTGCCAGCAGCCACTGGACAGGGGGAACTAACTATGGCTACACCTTC.

Notes on this clonotype: No conserved phenylalanine or tryptophan is present at the end of the CDR3, so a read error is the likely explanation. The chain carries TRBV29-1 and TRBJ1-1, with a weak D call TRBD1 (6 bases). Deletions cut 7 bases from V and 0 bases from J, with 9 bases between. This CDR3 spans 12 amino acids. The germline V gene has CDR1 SQVTM and CDR2 ANQGSEA. Here the CDR3 reads CSGGQMNTEAFL. The CDR3 nucleotides read TGCAGCGGGGGACAAATGAACACTGAAGCTTTCCTT.